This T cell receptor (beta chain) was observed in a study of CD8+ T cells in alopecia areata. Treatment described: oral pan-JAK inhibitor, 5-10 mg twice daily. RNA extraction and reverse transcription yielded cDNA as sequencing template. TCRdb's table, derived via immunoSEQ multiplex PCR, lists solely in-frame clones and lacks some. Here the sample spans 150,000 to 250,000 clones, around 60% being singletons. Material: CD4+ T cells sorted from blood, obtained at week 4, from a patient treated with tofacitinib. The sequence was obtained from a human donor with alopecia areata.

The CDR3 here is CASSPGQGKTQYF. Here the CDR3 DNA reads TGCGCCAGCAGCCCGGGACAGGGGAAGACCCAGTACTTC. The rearrangement uses TRBV5-1 and TRBJ2-5; 10 nucleotides line up with TRBD1. Unmatched junction bases numbered 3, after V lost 4 bases and J lost 6 bases. The CDR3 is 13 amino acids. The germline gives CDR1 SGHRS, CDR2 YFSETQ.